These T cell receptor beta chains were read from a single sample in a study of CD8+CD57+ T cells in acquired aplastic anemia. TCRdb re-called the reads through MiXCR, storing one row per CDR3 protein. Counted here are a few hundred thousand distinct CDR3 sequences, 34% occurring once; the ten biggest clones make up around 1.1%. The material sequenced was sorted CD4+, CD8+, or CD8+CD57+ T cells (not recorded which) from PBMCs. The receptor source for this set is a human donor in good health, serving as a control. The CDR3 runs from the conserved cysteine through the conserved F or W. A D gene is named only where the DNA matches it firmly. Size is omitted from some rows. Given values are once, few, many or a class for expanded clones.

V gene,J gene,D gene,clone size,CDR3 protein,CDR3 DNA
TRBV4-2,TRBJ2-7,TRBD2,many,CASSQDLPSGSYEQYF,TGTGCCAGCAGCCAAGATCTTCCTAGCGGCTCCTACGAGCAGTACTTC
TRBV25-1,TRBJ2-6,.,.,CASLWTESSGANVLTF,TGTGCCAGCCTCTGGACAGAGAGCTCTGGGGCCAACGTCCTGACTTTC
TRBV6-5,TRBJ1-1,.,few,CASSYQTNTEAFF,TGTGCCAGCAGTTACCAGACGAACACTGAAGCTTTCTTT
TRBV30,TRBJ1-1,.,.,CAWSVPQLTGNTEAFF,TGTGCCTGGAGTGTACCCCAGTTGACAGGTAACACTGAAGCTTTCTTT
TRBV15,TRBJ1-2,.,.,CATSRDLVDYGYTF,TGTGCCACCAGCAGAGATCTGGTTGACTATGGCTACACCTTC
TRBV10-1,TRBJ2-7,.,.,CAIMLDHEQYF,TGCGCCATCATGCTTGACCACGAGCAGTACTTC
TRBV10-1,TRBJ1-5,.,.,CASSEGGINSNQPQHF,TGCGCCAGCAGTGAAGGGGGGATCAATAGCAATCAGCCCCAGCATTTT
TRBV7-2,TRBJ1-2,.,.,CASSATSGVRGYTF,TGTGCCAGCAGTGCGACTAGCGGGGTTCGCGGCTACACCTTC
TRBV2,TRBJ1-1,TRBD1,many,CASRGTGGLSRAFF,TGTGCCAGCAGGGGGACAGGGGGCCTTAGTAGAGCTTTCTTT
TRBV10-3,TRBJ2-7,.,.,CAISRTLSLYEQYF,TGTGCCATCAGTCGGACACTATCCCTCTACGAGCAGTACTTC
TRBV19,TRBJ1-2,TRBD1,.,CASSFPTGDHYGYTF,TGTGCCAGCAGCTTTCCAACAGGGGATCACTATGGCTACACCTTC
TRBV7-6,TRBJ1-2,.,.,CASSPGGFASGYTF,TGTGCCAGCAGCCCCGGGGGATTTGCTTCGGGCTACACCTTC
TRBV3-1,TRBJ1-2,TRBD1,.,CASSQRDRFLPAIYGYTF,TGTGCCAGCAGCCAACGGGACAGGTTTTTACCCGCAATCTATGGCTACACCTTC
TRBV20-1,TRBJ2-7,TRBD2,.,CSVVAGDSYEQYF,TGCAGCGTAGTGGCGGGAGACTCCTACGAGCAGTACTTC
TRBV2,TRBJ2-5,.,.,CASRESQETQYF,TGTGCCAGCAGGGAAAGCCAAGAGACCCAGTACTTC
TRBV15,TRBJ2-7,TRBD1,.,CATSRRTGRYEQYF,TGTGCCACCAGCAGACGGACAGGGAGGTACGAGCAGTACTTC
TRBV19,TRBJ2-5,.,.,CASSNGLEEETQYF,TGTGCCAGTAGTAACGGCCTGGAGGAAGAGACCCAGTACTTC
TRBV9,TRBJ1-6,TRBD1,.,CASSRTGEAAPPLHF,TGTGCCAGCAGCAGGACAGGGGAGGCAGCTCCACCCCTCCACTTT
TRBV2,TRBJ2-5,.,.,CASRQGTAQETQYF,TGTGCCAGCAGGCAAGGGACGGCCCAAGAGACCCAGTACTTC
TRBV20-1,TRBJ2-7,.,.,CSARDPGRRTYEQYF,TGCAGTGCTAGGGATCCGGGACGGAGAACCTACGAGCAGTACTTC
TRBV19,TRBJ2-1,TRBD2,.,CASSSIAGGPSGEQFF,TGTGCCAGTAGTTCGATAGCGGGAGGGCCCTCTGGTGAGCAGTTCTTC
TRBV6-2/TRBV6-3,TRBJ1-1,TRBD1,few,CASSSGQGKITEAFF,TGTGCCAGCAGTTCCGGACAGGGCAAAATCACTGAAGCTTTCTTT
TRBV20-1,TRBJ1-4,.,many,CSASPRLDEKLFF,TGCAGTGCTAGTCCCAGGTTAGATGAAAAACTGTTTTTT
TRBV13,TRBJ2-7,.,.,CASSLDPREQYF,TGTGCCAGCAGCTTAGACCCGAGGGAGCAGTACTTC
TRBV2,TRBJ2-3,.,many,CASSEKISGSDTQYF,TGTGCCAGCAGTGAGAAAATATCGGGCTCCGATACGCAGTATTTT
TRBV5-1,TRBJ2-7,.,many,CASSFPGVSYEQYF,TGCGCCAGCAGCTTCCCCGGGGTGTCCTACGAGCAGTACTTC
TRBV29-1,TRBJ2-7,TRBD2,.,CSVEGHSLAGAYEQYF,TGCAGCGTTGAAGGGCATTCACTAGCGGGAGCGTACGAGCAGTACTTC
TRBV10-3,TRBJ1-2,.,.,CATNSGGYYGYTF,TGTGCCACAAATAGCGGGGGGTATTATGGCTACACCTTC
TRBV13,TRBJ1-2,.,many,CASSLGAADYGYTF,TGTGCCAGCAGCTTAGGGGCCGCAGACTATGGCTACACCTTC
TRBV9,TRBJ2-7,.,.,CASSQEQYF,TGTGCCAGCAGCCAAGAGCAGTACTTC
TRBV12-3/TRBV12-4,TRBJ1-6,.,many,CASSGVGGNSPLHF,TGTGCCAGCAGTGGGGTAGGTGGTAATTCACCCCTCCACTTT
TRBV6-4,TRBJ1-2,.,few,CASNDSSYPGKCYGYTF,TGTGCCAGCAATGACTCATCATATCCAGGTAAGTGCTATGGCTACACCTTC
TRBV19,TRBJ1-3,TRBD1,.,CASSKKRGQGGNTIYF,TGTGCCAGTAGTAAAAAGAGGGGACAGGGCGGAAACACCATATATTTT
TRBV7-9,TRBJ1-2,TRBD1,many,CASSRQGMTYGYTF,TGTGCCAGCAGCCGACAGGGGATGACTTATGGCTACACCTTC
TRBV6-1,TRBJ1-1,.,many,CASRPQVNTEAFF,TGTGCCAGCAGACCTCAGGTGAACACTGAAGCTTTCTTT
TRBV20-1,TRBJ2-7,.,many,CSARDPKATYEQYF,TGCAGTGCTAGAGATCCTAAAGCTACCTACGAGCAGTACTTC
TRBV2,TRBJ1-1,.,many,CASSEDGQRGTEAFF,TGTGCCAGCAGTGAAGACGGACAGAGAGGAACTGAAGCTTTCTTT
TRBV20-1,TRBJ2-5,.,.,CSARDPRARGQETQYF,TGCAGTGCTAGAGATCCACGGGCGAGGGGCCAAGAGACCCAGTACTTC
TRBV2,TRBJ1-6,TRBD1,.,CASNPGQGNNSPLHF,TGTGCCAGCAACCCGGGACAGGGGAATAATTCACCCCTCCACTTT
TRBV12-3/TRBV12-4,TRBJ1-3,.,.,CASSLWGNSGNTIYF,TGTGCCAGCAGTTTATGGGGAAACTCTGGAAACACCATATATTTT
TRBV4-1,TRBJ2-3,TRBD2,few,CASSQTPLGLAGADTQYF,TGCGCCAGCAGCCAGACCCCGTTAGGACTAGCGGGAGCAGATACGCAGTATTTT
TRBV6-1,TRBJ1-6,TRBD1,many,CASSTGQGGSPLHF,TGTGCCAGCAGTACGGGACAGGGGGGTTCACCCCTCCACTTT
TRBV10-1,TRBJ2-1,TRBD2,many,CASSDQRGHEQFF,TGCGCCAGCAGTGACCAGCGGGGCCATGAGCAGTTCTTC
TRBV5-1,TRBJ2-7,TRBD1,few,CASSLVLAQGVNHEQYF,TGCGCCAGCAGCTTGGTCCTCGCCCAGGGGGTTAACCACGAGCAGTACTTC
TRBV24-1,TRBJ1-4,.,few,CATPGEKLFF,TGTGCCACCCCGGGGGAAAAACTGTTTTTT
TRBV20-1,TRBJ2-7,.,many,CSATTGSRPTYEQYF,TGCAGTGCTACAACAGGGTCTCGACCAACCTACGAGCAGTACTTC
TRBV7-6,TRBJ2-7,.,.,CASSLFTGYEQYF,TGTGCCAGCAGCTTATTCACTGGGTACGAGCAGTACTTC
TRBV11-1,TRBJ2-1,TRBD1,few,CASRDFLTGETYNEQFF,TGTGCCAGCAGAGACTTCTTGACAGGGGAGACCTACAATGAGCAGTTCTTC
TRBV5-1,TRBJ2-7,.,many,CASSLRSEVKGEQYF,TGCGCCAGCAGCTTGCGGTCCGAGGTGAAGGGCGAGCAGTACTTC
TRBV29-1,TRBJ1-5,.,.,CSVEEDSGQPQHF,TGCAGCGTTGAAGAAGACAGTGGCCAGCCCCAGCATTTT
TRBV12-3/TRBV12-4,TRBJ1-1,.,many,CASSGQTENTEAFF,TGTGCCAGCAGCGGACAGACGGAAAACACTGAAGCTTTCTTT
TRBV24-1,TRBJ2-3,.,few,CATSDLNELTDTQYF,TGTGCCACCAGTGACCTAAATGAACTGACAGATACGCAGTATTTT
TRBV19,TRBJ1-4,TRBD1,.,CASSIADRAHEKLFF,TGTGCCAGTAGTATAGCTGACAGGGCCCACGAAAAACTGTTTTTT
TRBV4-1,TRBJ1-6,.,many,CASSQVSVANSPLHF,TGCGCCAGCAGCCAAGTGTCAGTTGCCAATTCACCCCTCCACTTT
TRBV15,TRBJ2-5,.,few,CATSSEGGTQYF,TGTGCCACCAGCAGTGAGGGGGGGACCCAGTACTTC
TRBV2,TRBJ1-2,.,many,CASRNRTGGSYGYTF,TGTGCCAGCAGAAATAGGACCGGCGGGAGCTATGGCTACACCTTC
TRBV2,TRBJ2-7,TRBD1,.,CASSEVAGTGTYEQYF,TGTGCCAGCAGTGAAGTAGCCGGGACAGGGACCTACGAGCAGTACTTC
TRBV4-1,TRBJ1-5,.,.,CASSQQGLYNQPQHF,TGCGCCAGCAGCCAACAAGGCCTCTACAATCAGCCCCAGCATTTT
TRBV10-3,TRBJ2-7,.,many,CAISVSSWATVAYEQYF,TGTGCCATCAGTGTCAGTTCGTGGGCGACGGTGGCCTACGAGCAGTACTTC